This T cell receptor (beta chain) was captured in a study of blood T cell repertoires in COVID-19. Study at large: The United States, Italy and Spain provided the acute and convalescent COVID-19 samples. T cells, B-cell-depleted T cells, or PBMCs supplied cDNA or gDNA.

The germline V and J ends were trimmed by 4 bases and 8 bases, with 17 bases remaining between them. Germline V gene data show CDR1 as LGHDT and CDR2 as YNNKEL (reference sequence). The CDR3 runs 15 residues. As handled by the study authors: Amplifying reference gene primers gave estimates of nucleated cell counts. Profiled with immunoSEQ multiplex PCR; TCRdb holds only in-frame clones, not every one. D and trimming were read from the DNA, whereas the V and J calls and clone size are those reported in that table. The profile shows about 120,000 clones, around four fifths of them singletons. Sample: peripheral blood. This receptor was taken from a human donor in a cohort sampled during active COVID-19. The genes are TRBV3-1 (or the pseudogene TRBV3-2) and TRBJ2-2, with TRBD1 as a possible D gene (5 bases). The CDR3 loop reads CASSPRTRSSGELFF. The CDR3 region has the DNA TGTGCCAGCAGCCCTCGGACACGATCCTCTGGGGAGCTGTTTTTT.